This TCR beta chain stems from a study of cytomegalovirus exposure and HLA in healthy donors. On the study more broadly: Early release data held around 82 million unique TCRs from HLA-typed donors.

The PCR had 60 Vbeta and 13 Jbeta primers. Method: immunoSEQ multiplex PCR; TCRdb's copy keeps in-frame clones and lacks some. Of about 120,000 clones in the sample, 77% were seen once. The germline V gene has CDR1 SGHRS and CDR2 YFSETQ. The length of the CDR3 is 14 residues. V trimming: 5 bases; J trimming: 3 bases; junction bases outside the gene matches: 4. The chain carries TRBV5-1 and TRBJ2-2, with 7 bases matching TRBD2. This sequence originates from a man aged 35-49 years in good health and CMV-seropositive. The sample was PBMCs. The CDR3 spells CASRPLADTGELFF. The CDR3 bases are TGCGCCAGCAGACCCCTAGCGGACACCGGGGAGCTGTTTTTT.